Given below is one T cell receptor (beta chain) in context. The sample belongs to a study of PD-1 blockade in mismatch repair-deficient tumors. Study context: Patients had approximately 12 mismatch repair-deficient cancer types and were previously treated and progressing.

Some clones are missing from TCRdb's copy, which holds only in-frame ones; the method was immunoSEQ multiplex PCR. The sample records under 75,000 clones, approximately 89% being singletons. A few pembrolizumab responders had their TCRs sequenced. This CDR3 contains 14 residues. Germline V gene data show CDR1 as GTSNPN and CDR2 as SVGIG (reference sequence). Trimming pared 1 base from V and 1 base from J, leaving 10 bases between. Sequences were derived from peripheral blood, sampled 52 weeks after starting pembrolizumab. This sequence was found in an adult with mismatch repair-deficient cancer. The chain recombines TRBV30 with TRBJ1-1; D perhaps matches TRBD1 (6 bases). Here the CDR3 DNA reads TGTGCCTGGAGTGGCCGGGGGCGGAACACTGAAGCTTTCTTT. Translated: CAWSGRGRNTEAFF.